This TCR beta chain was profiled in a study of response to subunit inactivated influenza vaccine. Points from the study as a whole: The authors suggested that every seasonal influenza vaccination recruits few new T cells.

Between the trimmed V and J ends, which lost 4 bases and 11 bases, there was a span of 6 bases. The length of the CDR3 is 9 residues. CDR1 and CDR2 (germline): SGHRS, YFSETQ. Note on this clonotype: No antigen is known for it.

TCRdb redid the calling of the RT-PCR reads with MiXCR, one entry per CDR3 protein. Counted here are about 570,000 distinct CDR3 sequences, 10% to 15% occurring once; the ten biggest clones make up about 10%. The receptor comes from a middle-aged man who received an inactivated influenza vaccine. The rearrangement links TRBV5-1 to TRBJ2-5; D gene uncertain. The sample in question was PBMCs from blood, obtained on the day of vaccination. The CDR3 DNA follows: TGCGCCAGCAGCGCGGAACAGTACTTC. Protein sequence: CASSAEQYF. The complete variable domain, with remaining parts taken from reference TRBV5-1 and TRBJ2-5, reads KAGVTQTPRYLIKTRGQQVTLSCSPISGHRSVSWYQQTPGQGLQFLFEYFSETQRNKGNFPGRFSGRQFSNSRSEMNVSTLELGDSALYLCASSAEQYFGPGTRLLVL.